This TCR beta chain was observed in a study of patients and donors after allogeneic stem cell transplantation. TCRdb itself ran the RT-PCR reads through MiXCR, one entry per CDR3 protein. The table shows roughly 250,000 distinct CDR3 sequences, with roughly 15% occurring only once. This clonotype was picked up many times. Trimming took 4 bases from V and 2 from J, leaving 15 bases between them. Germline V gene lookup returns CDR1 MNHEY and CDR2 SVGAGI. The CDR3 runs to 15 residues. The chain links TRBV6-5 to TRBJ2-7; tentatively, D is TRBD1 (5 bases). The TCR originated in a human donor who was either an allogeneic HSCT recipient or a stem cell or donor lymphocyte infusion donor (not recorded which). It is not recorded whose cells these are; they may come from a transplant donor. Sequencing was done on a sample of blood, either unsorted or a sorted T cell fraction (not recorded which). For the CDR3, the DNA is TGTGCCAGCAGTTCCGTGGGGCTAATCCCCTACGAGCAGTACTTC. Its translation: CASSSVGLIPYEQYF.